This TCR beta chain was obtained from a study of long-term antiretroviral therapy in people with HIV. Study conclusions and caveats: The study lacked data on ART adherence, viral resistance or therapy changes. Narrower CDR3 length ranges marked HIV repertoires relative to controls.

Germline values: CDR1 ENHRY, CDR2 SYGVKD. Trimming cost V 4 bases and J 2 bases; bases outside gene matches: 4. The CDR3 is 14 residues long. The authors ran the immunoSEQ assay, v3.0, at survey level. Each sample aimed for about 40,000-50,000 sequenced T-cell genomes. Produced via immunoSEQ multiplex PCR; TCRdb's table is partial and in-frame only. This sample has about 30,000 clones; roughly 87% occur once, and the top ten carry more than 0.9%. With respect to this clone: The antigen is undetermined.

V is TRBV10-3 and J is TRBJ2-7; 8 bases match TRBD1. This TCR was recovered from a man aged 45-65 years with HIV. The sample here was unsorted PBMCs, taken 2 years after starting antiretroviral therapy. As DNA, the CDR3 is TGTGCCATCAGTGGTGGGACAGGACCCTACGAGCAGTACTTC. Translating it yields CAISGGTGPYEQYF.